Included here is one T cell receptor beta chain sequence, with context. Its matching antigen is unknown. CDR1 SQVTM and CDR2 ANQGSEA come from the germline V gene. V lost 7 bases, J lost 10 bases, and 25 bases lay in between. CDR3 length equals 14 residues. RNA, at roughly 0.5 to 1 ug, was reverse transcribed with random hexamers. Amplification of TCR beta CDR3 was carried out by immunoSEQ multiplex PCR, which covered 54 Vbeta and 13 Jbeta segments. TCRdb re-derived calls from the immunoSEQ multiplex PCR reads in MiXCR, one entry per CDR3 protein. Of a few hundred thousand distinct CDR3 sequences listed, approximately 95% are singletons. This entry comes from a study of CD8 T cells in Susac syndrome. Study-level results: An acknowledgment was made by the study that its TCR sequencing and HLA analysis involved relatively few individuals.

Blood CD8+ and CD4+ T cells underwent high-throughput TCR beta sequencing. The sequenced material came from CD4+ T cells from PBMCs. This rearrangement joins TRBV29-1 to TRBJ1-1; no reliable D call. This receptor was taken from a human donor with multiple sclerosis. DNA of the CDR3: TGCAGCGGCCGAATGCAGCAGGTCCCGTTGAGAGCTTTCTTT. Translated: CSGRMQQVPLRAFF.